One and the same sample provided the 10 T cell receptor beta chains below, sequenced in a study of T cell responses to AZD1222 COVID-19 vaccine. Clones were read by immunoSEQ multiplex PCR, and TCRdb kept only the in-frame ones, dropping some. The sample lists around 30,000 clones, 93% seen once, with over 6.5% in the top ten. The specimen was peripheral blood, collected on day 0 of AZD1222 vaccination. These receptors originate from an adult in good health.

V and J are TRBV13 and TRBJ2-5; D unclear. The germline gives CDR1 PRHDT, CDR2 FYEKMQ (reference sequence). The ends were cut back, 3 bases at V and 4 bases at J, with 6 bases in the middle. This CDR3 is built from 12 residues. Here the CDR3 reads CASSFLGETQYF. For the CDR3, the DNA is TGTGCCAGCAGCTTCCTCGGAGAGACCCAGTACTTC.

This chain uses TRBV5-1 with TRBJ2-7; 10 bases fit TRBD1. The CDR3 has 15 amino acids. Trimming cost V 0 bases and J 9 bases; bases outside gene matches: 9. Germline CDR1 is SGHRS and CDR2 is YFSETQ. The CDR3 bases are TGCGCCAGCAGCTTGGGGGGACAGGGGCCAGAGGGGCAGTACTTC. The encoded protein is CASSLGGQGPEGQYF.

This rearrangement joins TRBV6-5 to TRBJ2-7, with 10 nucleotides matching TRBD1. The V gene's germline CDR1 is MNHEY and CDR2 SVGAGI. After removal of 5 bases from V and 2 bases from J, the junction contained 6 bases not matched to a gene. This CDR3 has 15 residues. Here the CDR3 DNA reads TGTGCCAGCAGTCACGCAGGGACAGGGGCCTACGAGCAGTACTTC. Its translation: CASSHAGTGAYEQYF.

CDR3 residues: CASSSLAAANTGELFF. DNA for the CDR3: TGTGCCAGCAGCTCTTTGGCGGCTGCGAACACCGGGGAGCTGTTTTTT. The rearrangement uses TRBV7-9 and TRBJ2-2, with D uncertain. The V gene's germline CDR1 is SEHNR and CDR2 FQNEAQ (reference sequence). Trimming removed 4 bases from V and 0 bases from J, with 12 bases in between. This CDR3 comprises 16 residues.

The gene calls are TRBV13 and TRBJ2-7; D remains ambiguous. V was shortened by 6 bases and J by 3 bases, with 9 bases between the two germline ends. There are 12 residues in the CDR3. Germline V gene lookup returns CDR1 PRHDT and CDR2 FYEKMQ (reference sequence). The CDR3 region is CASRPLGYEQYF. The CDR3, as DNA: TGTGCCAGCAGACCACTCGGCTACGAGCAGTACTTC.

The V and J genes are TRBV7-2 and TRBJ2-1; TRBD2 aligns across 9 bases. Germline loops: CDR1 SGHTA, CDR2 FQGNSA. The CDR3 length is 16 residues. V lost 5 bases to trimming and J lost 0 bases; unmatched junction nucleotides: 5. The CDR3 here is CASSRSGGSSYNEQFF. The CDR3 region has the DNA TGTGCCAGCAGCCGCAGCGGGGGGAGCTCCTACAATGAGCAGTTCTTC. Combining the CDR3 with reference TRBV7-2 and TRBJ2-1 gives the whole variable domain GAGVSQSPSNKVTEKGKDVELRCDPISGHTALYWYRQSLGQGLEFLIYFQGNSAPDKSGLPSDRFSAERTGGSVSTLTIQRTQQEDSAVYLCASSRSGGSSYNEQFFGPGTRLTVL.

The rearrangement uses TRBV6-5 and TRBJ1-2; 8 bases are a match to TRBD1. The junction had 7 bases not matched to a gene; V was cut back by 6 bases and J by 7 bases. The CDR3 is 13 amino acids. Looked up from germline, CDR1 is MNHEY and CDR2 is SVGAGI. The CDR3 DNA follows: TGTGCCAGCAGACAAGGACAGGGAGGTGGCTACACCTTC. This translates into CASRQGQGGGYTF.

The chain recombines TRBV2 with TRBJ2-7; TRBD1 matches at 9 bases. Germline lookup yields CDR1 SNHLY and CDR2 FYNNEI. The CDR3 is 14 amino acids. The V and J ends lost 4 bases and 4 bases, in that order; junction bases with no gene match: 5. The CDR3 protein is CASSAQGARYEQYF. The CDR3 DNA follows: TGTGCCAGCAGTGCACAGGGGGCTCGGTACGAGCAGTACTTC.

The rearrangement uses TRBV29-1 and TRBJ2-1; 8 nucleotides agree with TRBD2. This CDR3 is 13 amino acids long. Per germline, CDR1 SQVTM and CDR2 ANQGSEA. Trimming took 3 bases from V and 6 from J; bases not matched to a gene: 4. CDR3 residues: CSVDRLAGNEQFF. The CDR3 DNA is TGCAGCGTTGACCGGCTAGCGGGCAATGAGCAGTTCTTC.

The DNA of the CDR3 is TGTGCCAGCAACCCCCGGGGGGTGAACACTGAAGCTTTCTTT. Translating gives CASNPRGVNTEAFF. The J gene is TRBJ1-1, the V gene TRBV9; tentative D call: TRBD1 (5 bases). V was trimmed by 6 bases and J by 0 bases, leaving 12 bases between them. The CDR3 sequence is 14 residues long. The germline CDR1 and CDR2 sequences are SGDLS and YYNGEE.